Reported below is one TCR beta chain. Its antigen is undetermined. The gene names given are mouse names. The sequenced fragment ends 1 residue before the CDR3 boundary, so the rest is inferred from the germline J gene. This entry is derived from a study of tissue T cells after allogeneic stem cell transplantation. Study-level points and caveats: Tissue-detected TCR repertoire was only partly captured by blood and spleen T cells.

Per germline, CDR1 SGHLS and CDR2 HYDKME. The length of the CDR3 is 15 residues. Unmatched junction bases numbered 0, after V lost 0 bases and J lost 0 bases. Assay: immunoSEQ multiplex PCR; the TCRdb copy retains only in-frame clones and omits some. Found here are some 6,100 clones, 46% of them singletons; the top ten hold approximately 3.2%. Described time point: mouse harvest day 7 after allogeneic transplant. Tail vein injection delivered 10^7 T-cell-depleted bone marrow cells and 10^6 splenic CD5+ T cells. B6 (H2b) cells into BALB/c (H2d) mice; tissues taken at day 7 or 14. The V call is TRBV12-2, the J call TRBJ2-2; TRBD2 matches at 7 bases. The clonotype comes from a female BALB/c mouse given C57BL/6 T cells with graft-versus-host disease after an allogeneic hematopoietic cell transplant. Sequenced sample: skin. This CDR3 is CASSLDWANTGQLYF. Partial CDR3 DNA: TGTGCCAGCTCTCTCGACTGGGCAAACACCGGGCAGCTCTAC.